The entry that follows covers one T cell receptor (beta chain) sequence. What it binds is not known. The CDR3 is 13 residues long. From germline, CDR1 is DFQATT and CDR2 SNEGSKA (reference sequence). Trimming removed 6 bases at V and 6 bases at J, with 17 bases between. The data were obtained in a study of T-cell memory formation after mild COVID-19. TCRdb ran MiXCR on the 5' RACE reads and lists one entry per CDR3 protein. This table holds a few hundred thousand distinct CDR3 sequences, more than 20% found once. Study findings and constraints: A subset of responding clones appeared in pre-infection memory, suggesting cross-reactive memory joined. Specificity for SARS-CoV-2 was not confirmed among the second-wave clones peaking on day 37.

The rearrangement uses TRBV20-1 and TRBJ1-1, with D hard to call. The receptor was isolated from an adult woman who had mild COVID-19 (a few samples of this study predate the infection). Cell type and time point are not known. Sequencing was carried out using PBMCs or a T cell subset sorted from them (not recorded which). CDR3 sequence reads: CSASGMNSAEAFF. In DNA, the CDR3 is TGCAGTGCGAGTGGTATGAATAGCGCTGAAGCTTTCTTT.